This is a list of T cell receptor beta chains from one sample in a study of blood T cell repertoires in COVID-19. The method was immunoSEQ multiplex PCR; TCRdb's version includes in-frame clones alone and lacks a portion of them. This table has about 34,000 clones, less than 85% appearing once. Sequencing input: peripheral blood. The receptors shown here come from a human donor with acute or convalescent COVID-19. The donor label of this sample is uncertain. The CDR3 runs from the conserved cysteine through the conserved F or W. The D gene is left open where the match is weak. The listing skips clone size in some rows; elsewhere it reads once, few, many or a size class.

>once|-|12|TRBJ1-1|TRBV27
TGTGCCAGCAGTTCCAGAGGGCTTGAAGCTTTCTTT
CASSSRGLEAFF
>-|TRBD2|18|TRBJ2-3|TRBV19
TGTGCCAGTAGTATGGAGCGGGGGGTTTTCTTTGGCACAGATACGCAGTATTTT
CASSMERGVFFGTDTQYF
>-|TRBD2|14|TRBJ2-3|TRBV7-6
TGTGCCAGCGGGGGAGCGGGGGTTACAGATACGCAGTATTTT
CASGGAGVTDTQYF
>-|-|14|TRBJ1-2|TRBV2
TGTGCCAGCAGTGAAAGGGCAGGGCTACATGGCTACACCTTC
CASSERAGLHGYTF
>-|TRBD1|15|TRBJ1-6|TRBV2
TGTGCCAGCAGTTTGGGACAGGGAGGTAATTCACCCCTCCACTTT
CASSLGQGGNSPLHF
>-|TRBD1|17|TRBJ2-7|TRBV24-1
TGTGCCACCAGTCCACTTAGGGGGGGACAGGGGGCGGGTGAGCAGTACTTC
CATSPLRGGQGAGEQYF
>-|-|13|TRBJ2-7|TRBV27
TGTGCCAGCAGTTTAAGACAGTCCCACGAGCAGTACTTC
CASSLRQSHEQYF
>-|TRBD1|16|TRBJ1-1|TRBV10-2
TGCGCCAGCACCAACTCCGGGACAGGGGGGGGCACTGAAGCTTTCTTT
CASTNSGTGGGTEAFF
>-|-|15|TRBJ1-1|TRBV4-3
TGCGCCAGCAGCCAAGCCTCGCGGAGTCCCCCTGAAGCTTTCTTT
CASSQASRSPPEAFF
>once|-|18|TRBJ1-5|TRBV7-9
TGTGCCAGCAGCTTAGAGGCAGGGGTGGGGTATAGCAATCAGCCCCAGCATTTT
CASSLEAGVGYSNQPQHF
>-|-|14|TRBJ1-5|TRBV6-5
TGTGCCAGCTTTCTCGCGGATAGCAATCAGCCCCAGCATTTT
CASFLADSNQPQHF
>few|-|13|TRBJ1-2|TRBV11-3
TGTGCCAGCGGGACATCACTTAACTATGGCTACACCTTC
CASGTSLNYGYTF
>-|TRBD1|15|TRBJ2-1|TRBV3-1/TRBV3-2
TGTGCCAGCAGCCAAGCAGGGGGCTCCTACAATGAGCAGTTCTTC
CASSQAGGSYNEQFF
>-|TRBD2|15|TRBJ2-1|TRBV5-1
TGCGCCAGCAGCTTGGAATGGCGGGAGTACAATGAGCAGTTCTTC
CASSLEWREYNEQFF
>-|-|14|TRBJ1-2|TRBV6-5
TGTGCCAGCAGAAAAGAGGCGGACAGCTATGGCTACACCTTC
CASRKEADSYGYTF
>-|TRBD2|19|TRBJ2-1|TRBV2
TGTGCCAGCAGTGAAAGGCGTAGGGACCTAGCGGGAGGGAGGAATGAGCAGTTCTTC
CASSERRRDLAGGRNEQFF
>-|TRBD1|11|TRBJ1-2|TRBV20-1
TGCAGTGCCAGTGGGACAGATGGCTACACCTTC
CSASGTDGYTF
>-|TRBD1|14|TRBJ1-4|TRBV29-1
TGCAGCGTCCGGAGGGGGCTCCTTAATGAAAAACTGTTTTTT
CSVRRGLLNEKLFF
>once|-|14|TRBJ1-2|TRBV18
TGTGCCAGCTCACCACGGGGGCGTGAATATGGCTACACCTTC
CASSPRGREYGYTF
>-|-|14|TRBJ1-4|TRBV5-8
TGTGCCAGCAGCTTGGCCGGGAGTAGTGAAAAACTGTTTTTT
CASSLAGSSEKLFF
>-|-|14|TRBJ1-1|TRBV30
TGTGCCTGGAGTGTTAGTTCGGATAAGGCGGGTGCTTTCTTT
CAWSVSSDKAGAFF
>few|-|14|TRBJ1-1|TRBV5-1
TGCGCCAGCAGCCTTGGACAGTCAATAGCTGAAGCTTTCTTT
CASSLGQSIAEAFF